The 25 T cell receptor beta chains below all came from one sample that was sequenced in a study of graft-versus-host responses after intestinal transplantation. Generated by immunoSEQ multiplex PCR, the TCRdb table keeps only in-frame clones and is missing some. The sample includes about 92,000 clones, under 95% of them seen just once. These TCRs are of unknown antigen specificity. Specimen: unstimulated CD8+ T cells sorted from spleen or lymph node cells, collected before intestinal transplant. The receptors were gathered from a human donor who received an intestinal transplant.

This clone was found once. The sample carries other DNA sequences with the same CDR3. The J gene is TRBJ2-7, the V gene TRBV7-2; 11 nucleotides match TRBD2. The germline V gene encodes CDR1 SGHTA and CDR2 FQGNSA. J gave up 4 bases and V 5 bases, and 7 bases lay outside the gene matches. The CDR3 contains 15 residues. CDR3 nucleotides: TGTGCCAGCAGCCTGGGACTAGCGGTCCTTTACGAGCAGTACTTC. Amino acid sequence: CASSLGLAVLYEQYF. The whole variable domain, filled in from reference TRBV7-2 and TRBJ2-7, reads GAGVSQSPSNKVTEKGKDVELRCDPISGHTALYWYRQSLGQGLEFLIYFQGNSAPDKSGLPSDRFSAERTGGSVSTLTIQRTQQEDSAVYLCASSLGLAVLYEQYFGPGTRLTVT.

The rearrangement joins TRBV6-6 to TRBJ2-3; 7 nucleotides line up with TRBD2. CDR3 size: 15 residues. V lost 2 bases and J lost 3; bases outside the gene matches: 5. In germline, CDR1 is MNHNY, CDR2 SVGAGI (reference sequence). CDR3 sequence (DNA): TGTGCCAGCAGTTACGTGGGAGGGGAGACAGATACGCAGTATTTT. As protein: CASSYVGGETDTQYF.

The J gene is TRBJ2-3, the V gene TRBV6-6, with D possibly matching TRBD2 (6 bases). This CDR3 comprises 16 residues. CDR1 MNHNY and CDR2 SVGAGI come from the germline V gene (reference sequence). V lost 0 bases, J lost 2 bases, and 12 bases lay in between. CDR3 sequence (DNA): TGTGCCAGCAGTTACTCTTCTAGCGCCCTCACAGATACGCAGTATTTT. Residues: CASSYSSSALTDTQYF.

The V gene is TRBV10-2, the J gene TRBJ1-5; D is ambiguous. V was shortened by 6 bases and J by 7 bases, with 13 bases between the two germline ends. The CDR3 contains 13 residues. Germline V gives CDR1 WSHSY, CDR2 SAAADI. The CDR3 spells CASRGYDDQPQHF. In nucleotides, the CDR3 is TGCGCCAGCAGGGGGTATGATGACCAGCCCCAGCATTTT.

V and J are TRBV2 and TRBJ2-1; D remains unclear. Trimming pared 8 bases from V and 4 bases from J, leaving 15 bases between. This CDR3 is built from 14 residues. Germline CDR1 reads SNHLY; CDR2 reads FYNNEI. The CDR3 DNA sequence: TGTGCCAGCCGGGCCGGTCCTCCTTACAATGAGCAGTTCTTC. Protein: CASRAGPPYNEQFF.

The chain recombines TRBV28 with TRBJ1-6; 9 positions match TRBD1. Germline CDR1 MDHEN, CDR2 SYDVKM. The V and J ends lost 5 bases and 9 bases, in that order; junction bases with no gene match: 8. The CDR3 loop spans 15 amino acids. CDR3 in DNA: TGTGCCAGCAGTCCCTGGACAGGGGAGGGTTCACCCCTCCACTTT. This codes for CASSPWTGEGSPLHF.

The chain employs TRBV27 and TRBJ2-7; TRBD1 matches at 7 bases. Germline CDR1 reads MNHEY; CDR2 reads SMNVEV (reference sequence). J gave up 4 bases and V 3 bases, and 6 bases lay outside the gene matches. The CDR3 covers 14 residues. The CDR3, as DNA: TGTGCCAGCAGTTTGACAGGGATGGGTTACGAGCAGTACTTC. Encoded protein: CASSLTGMGYEQYF.

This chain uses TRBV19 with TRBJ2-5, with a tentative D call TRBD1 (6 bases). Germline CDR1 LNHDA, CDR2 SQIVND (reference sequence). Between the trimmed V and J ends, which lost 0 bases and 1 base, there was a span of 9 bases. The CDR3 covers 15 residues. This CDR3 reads CASSIETGPQETQYF. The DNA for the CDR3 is TGTGCCAGTAGTATAGAAACAGGGCCCCAAGAGACCCAGTACTTC.

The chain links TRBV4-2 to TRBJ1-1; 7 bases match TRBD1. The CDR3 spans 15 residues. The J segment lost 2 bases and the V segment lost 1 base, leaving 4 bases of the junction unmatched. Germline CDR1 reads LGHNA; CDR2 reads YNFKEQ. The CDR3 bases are TGTGCCAGCAGCCAAGTAACAGGGGCCAACACTGAAGCTTTCTTT. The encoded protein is CASSQVTGANTEAFF.

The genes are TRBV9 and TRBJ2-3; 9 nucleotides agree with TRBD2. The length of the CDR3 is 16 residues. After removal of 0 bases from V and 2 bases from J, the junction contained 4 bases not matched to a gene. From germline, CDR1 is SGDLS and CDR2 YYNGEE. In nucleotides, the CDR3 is TGTGCCAGCAGCGTAGGCGGCGGGGGGGTCACAGATACGCAGTATTTT. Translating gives CASSVGGGGVTDTQYF.

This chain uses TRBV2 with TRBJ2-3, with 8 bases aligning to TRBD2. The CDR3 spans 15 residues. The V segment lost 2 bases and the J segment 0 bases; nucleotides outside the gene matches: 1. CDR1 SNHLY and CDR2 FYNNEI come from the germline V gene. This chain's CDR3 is CASSEIAGSTDTQYF. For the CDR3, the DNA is TGTGCCAGCAGTGAAATAGCGGGGAGCACAGATACGCAGTATTTT.

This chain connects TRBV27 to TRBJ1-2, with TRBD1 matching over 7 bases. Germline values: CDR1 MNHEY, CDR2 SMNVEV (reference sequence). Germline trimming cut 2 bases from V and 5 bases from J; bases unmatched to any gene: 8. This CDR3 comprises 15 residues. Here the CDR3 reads CASSLSVEGAYGYTF. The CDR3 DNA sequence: TGTGCCAGCAGTTTAAGCGTAGAGGGGGCATATGGCTACACCTTC.

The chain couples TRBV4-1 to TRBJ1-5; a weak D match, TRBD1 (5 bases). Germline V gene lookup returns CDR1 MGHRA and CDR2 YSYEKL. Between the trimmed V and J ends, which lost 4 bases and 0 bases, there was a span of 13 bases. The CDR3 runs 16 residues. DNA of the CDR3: TGCGCCAGCAGCCGTGGGGGGATATATAGCAATCAGCCCCAGCATTTT. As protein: CASSRGGIYSNQPQHF.

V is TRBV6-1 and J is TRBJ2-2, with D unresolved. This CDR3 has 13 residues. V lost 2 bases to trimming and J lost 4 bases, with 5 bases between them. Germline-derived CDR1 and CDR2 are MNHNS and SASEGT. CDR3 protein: CASSESSTGELFF. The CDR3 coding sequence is TGTGCCAGCAGTGAATCTAGCACCGGGGAGCTGTTTTTT.

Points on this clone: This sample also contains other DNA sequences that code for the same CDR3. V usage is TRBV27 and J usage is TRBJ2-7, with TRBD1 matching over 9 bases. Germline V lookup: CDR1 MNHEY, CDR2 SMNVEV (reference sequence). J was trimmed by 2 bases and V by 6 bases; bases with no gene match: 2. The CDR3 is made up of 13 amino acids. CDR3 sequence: CASSWTGAYEQYF. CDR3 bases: TGTGCCAGCAGCTGGACAGGGGCCTACGAGCAGTACTTC.

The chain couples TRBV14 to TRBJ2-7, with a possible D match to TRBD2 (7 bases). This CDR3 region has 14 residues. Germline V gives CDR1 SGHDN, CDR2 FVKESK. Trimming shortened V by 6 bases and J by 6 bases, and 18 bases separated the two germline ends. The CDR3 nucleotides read TGTGCCAGCAGTCCCTCGGGGGGCCGATCCGAGCAGTACTTC. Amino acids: CASSPSGGRSEQYF.

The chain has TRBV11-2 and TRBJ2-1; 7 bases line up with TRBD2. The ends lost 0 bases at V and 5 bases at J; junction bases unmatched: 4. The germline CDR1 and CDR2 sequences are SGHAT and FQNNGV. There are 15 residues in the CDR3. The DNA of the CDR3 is TGTGCCAGCAGCTTAGAGGCAGGACTAGACAATGAGCAGTTCTTC. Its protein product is CASSLEAGLDNEQFF.

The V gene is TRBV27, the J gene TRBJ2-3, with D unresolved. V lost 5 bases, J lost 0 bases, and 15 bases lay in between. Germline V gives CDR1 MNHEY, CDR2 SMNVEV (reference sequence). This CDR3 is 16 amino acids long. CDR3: CASSTSWGLSTDTQYF. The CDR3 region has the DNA TGTGCCAGCAGTACGTCATGGGGTCTTAGCACAGATACGCAGTATTTT.

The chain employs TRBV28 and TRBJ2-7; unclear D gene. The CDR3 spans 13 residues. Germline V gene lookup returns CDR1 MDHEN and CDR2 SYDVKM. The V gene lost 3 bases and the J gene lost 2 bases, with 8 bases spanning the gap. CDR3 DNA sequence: TGTGCCAGCAGTTTCGCGGAGACCTACGAGCAGTACTTC. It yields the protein CASSFAETYEQYF. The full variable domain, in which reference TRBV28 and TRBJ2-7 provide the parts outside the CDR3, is DVKVTQSSRYLVKRTGEKVFLECVQDMDHENMFWYRQDPGLGLRLIYFSYDVKMKEKGDIPEGYSVSREKKERFSLILESASTNQTSMYLCASSFAETYEQYFGPGTRLTVT.

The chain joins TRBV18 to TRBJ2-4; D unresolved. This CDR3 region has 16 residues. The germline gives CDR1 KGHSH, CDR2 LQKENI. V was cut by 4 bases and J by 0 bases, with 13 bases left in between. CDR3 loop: CASSRLPIIAKNIQYF. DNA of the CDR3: TGTGCCAGCTCACGGCTTCCAATTATAGCCAAAAACATTCAGTACTTC.

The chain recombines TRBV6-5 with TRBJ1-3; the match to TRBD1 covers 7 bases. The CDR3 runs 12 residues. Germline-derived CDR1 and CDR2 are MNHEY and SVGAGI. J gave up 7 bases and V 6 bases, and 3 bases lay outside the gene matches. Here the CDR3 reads CASSRDSNTIYF. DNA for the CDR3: TGTGCCAGCAGCCGGGACAGTAACACCATATATTTT.

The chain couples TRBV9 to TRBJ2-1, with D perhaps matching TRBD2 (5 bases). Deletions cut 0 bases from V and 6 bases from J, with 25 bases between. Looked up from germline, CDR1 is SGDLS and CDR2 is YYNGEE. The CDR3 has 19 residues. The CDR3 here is CASSVGSSHLSPRGNEQFF. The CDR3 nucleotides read TGTGCCAGCAGCGTAGGATCGAGTCACTTAAGCCCTCGGGGCAATGAGCAGTTCTTC. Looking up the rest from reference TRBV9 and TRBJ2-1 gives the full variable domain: DSGVTQTPKHLITATGQRVTLRCSPRSGDLSVYWYQQSLDQGLQFLIQYYNGEERAKGNILERFSAQQFPDLHSELNLSSLELGDSALYFCASSVGSSHLSPRGNEQFFGPGTRLTVL.

The DNA of the CDR3 is TGCGCCAGCAGCCATAAGCGGGGGGGCCTCACAGATACGCAGTATTTT. This sequence encodes CASSHKRGGLTDTQYF. This chain links TRBV4-1 with TRBJ2-3, with 10 bases identical to TRBD2. CDR1 is MGHRA, CDR2 YSYEKL, per germline. The CDR3 length is 16 residues. The ends lost 3 bases at V and 2 bases at J; junction bases unmatched: 5.

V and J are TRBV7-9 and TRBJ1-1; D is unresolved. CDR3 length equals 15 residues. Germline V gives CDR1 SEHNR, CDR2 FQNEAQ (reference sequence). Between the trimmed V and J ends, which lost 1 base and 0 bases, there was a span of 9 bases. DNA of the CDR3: TGTGCCAGCAGCTTAGTCCGCAGCCTGAACACTGAAGCTTTCTTT. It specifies CASSLVRSLNTEAFF. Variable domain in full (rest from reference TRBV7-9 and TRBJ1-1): DTGVSQNPRHKITKRGQNVTFRCDPISEHNRLYWYRQTLGQGPEFLTYFQNEAQLEKSRLLSDRFSAERPKGSFSTLEIQRTEQGDSAMYLCASSLVRSLNTEAFFGQGTRLTVV.

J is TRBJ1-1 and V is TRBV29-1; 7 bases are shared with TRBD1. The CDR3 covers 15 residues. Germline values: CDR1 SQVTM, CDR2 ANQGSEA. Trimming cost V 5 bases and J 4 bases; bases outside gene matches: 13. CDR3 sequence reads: CSVPGPTGVGTEAFF. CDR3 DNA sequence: TGCAGCGTTCCAGGACCAACAGGGGTTGGCACTGAAGCTTTCTTT.